The sequence of this T cell receptor beta chain was determined in a study of OX40 agonist ivuxolimab in advanced cancers. The wider study: Dosing consisted of intravenous ivuxolimab at 0.01 to 10 mg/kg every 2 weeks. In three patients, partial responses were observed, one with hepatocellular carcinoma and two with cutaneous melanoma. Findings of the study overall: It was not determined which antigens were specifically recognized by the peripheral T cells that had undergone clonal expansion. The average count of expanded clones was higher among CD8+ T cells than among CD4+.

V was clipped by 4 bases and J by 5 bases; unmatched bases: 4. Germline CDR1 SGHRS, CDR2 YFSETQ. The CDR3 sequence is 15 residues long. Measured with immunoSEQ multiplex PCR; TCRdb has only the in-frame clones, and not every one. In the table there are 35,000 or so clones, more than 70% of which are singletons. The table lists this clone with a count of one. Its cognate antigen is unknown. The receptor was isolated from an adult with an advanced solid tumor such as melanoma, head and neck, liver or kidney cancer. The chain carries TRBV5-1 and TRBJ2-2; 11 bases fit TRBD2. The specimen was CD4+ or CD8+ T cells sorted from blood, collected in a trial of the OX40 agonist ivuxolimab. The CDR3 loop reads CASSPSGRSTGELFF. Written as DNA, the CDR3 is TGCGCCAGCAGCCCTAGCGGGAGGAGTACCGGGGAGCTGTTTTTT.